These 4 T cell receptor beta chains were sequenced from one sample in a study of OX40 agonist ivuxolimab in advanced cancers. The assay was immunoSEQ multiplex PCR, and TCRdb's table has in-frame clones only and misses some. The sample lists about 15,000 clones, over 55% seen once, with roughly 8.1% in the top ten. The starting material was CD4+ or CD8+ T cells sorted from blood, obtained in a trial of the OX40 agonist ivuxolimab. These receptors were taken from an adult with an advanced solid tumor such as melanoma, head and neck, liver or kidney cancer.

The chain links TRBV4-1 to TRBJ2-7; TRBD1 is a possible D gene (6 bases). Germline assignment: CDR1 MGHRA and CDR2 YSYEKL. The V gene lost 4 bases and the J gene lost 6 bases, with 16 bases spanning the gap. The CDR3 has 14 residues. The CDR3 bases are TGCGCCAGCAGCCTAGGTCCAGGGGCCGGCGAGCAGTACTTC. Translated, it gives CASSLGPGAGEQYF.

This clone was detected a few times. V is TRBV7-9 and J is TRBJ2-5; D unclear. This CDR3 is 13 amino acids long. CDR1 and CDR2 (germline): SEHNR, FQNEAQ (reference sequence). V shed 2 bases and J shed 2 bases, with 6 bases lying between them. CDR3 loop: CASSLSSQETQYF. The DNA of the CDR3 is TGTGCCAGCAGCTTATCCTCTCAAGAGACCCAGTACTTC. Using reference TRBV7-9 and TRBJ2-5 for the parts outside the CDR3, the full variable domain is DTGVSQNPRHKITKRGQNVTFRCDPISEHNRLYWYRQTLGQGPEFLTYFQNEAQLEKSRLLSDRFSAERPKGSFSTLEIQRTEQGDSAMYLCASSLSSQETQYFGPGTRLLVL.

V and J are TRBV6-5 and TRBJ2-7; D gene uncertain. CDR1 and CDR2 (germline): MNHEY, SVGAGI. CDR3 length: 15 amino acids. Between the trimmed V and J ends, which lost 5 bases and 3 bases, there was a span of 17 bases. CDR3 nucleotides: TGTGCCAGCAGTCCCTACATCAGGAACTTCTACGAGCAGTACTTC. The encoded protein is CASSPYIRNFYEQYF.

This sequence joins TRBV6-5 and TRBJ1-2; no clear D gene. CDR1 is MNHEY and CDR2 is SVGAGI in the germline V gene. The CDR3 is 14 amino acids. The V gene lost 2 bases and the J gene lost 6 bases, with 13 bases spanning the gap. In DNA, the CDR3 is TGTGCCAGCAGTTACGGCAAAGCCATAGATGGCTACACCTTC. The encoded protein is CASSYGKAIDGYTF.